The T cell receptor beta chain described here comes from a study of memory CD4+ T cells and cytomegalovirus serostatus. Study conclusions and caveats: Each of approximately 63 CMV-associated TCRbeta sequences occurred in one to five individuals.

The sort gate was single viable CD3+CD4+CD8-CD45RO+ cells for memory CD4+ T cells. Comment on this clone: Its antigen is currently unknown.

Profiling relied on immunoSEQ multiplex PCR, and the TCRdb table lists in-frame clones only, not all of them. The sample holds about 45,000 clones, 76% seen once. This sequence originates from an adult in good health and CMV-seronegative. Sequenced sample: memory CD4+ T cells from blood.

Written as DNA, the CDR3 is TGTGCCAGCAGACCGGGACTAGCGGTTTACGAGCAGTACTTC. This codes for CASRPGLAVYEQYF. The chain links TRBV6-1 to TRBJ2-7; 11 bases fit TRBD2. After removal of 6 bases from V and 4 bases from J, the junction contained 5 bases not matched to a gene. This CDR3 contains 14 residues. Per the germline V gene, CDR1 is MNHNS and CDR2 is SASEGT.